This entry is about one T cell receptor (beta chain). Sequenced by immunoSEQ multiplex PCR; TCRdb stores in-frame clones only, minus some. The sample includes roughly 93,000 clones, approximately 90% of them seen just once. The sample is drawn from a study of T cell changes during pregnancy in multiple sclerosis. The CDR3 loop spans 16 amino acids. V was clipped by 4 bases and J by 8 bases; unmatched bases: 11. Germline CDR1 and CDR2: SGDLS and YYNGEE. The material sequenced was peripheral blood, taken in the first trimester of pregnancy. The V call is TRBV9, the J call TRBJ2-2, with 10 bases lining up with TRBD2. The sequence was collected from a female donor in good health, enrolled as a control in a pregnancy study. CDR3 residues: CASSPPSGGRTGELFF. The CDR3 DNA sequence: TGTGCCAGCAGCCCACCTAGCGGGGGCCGGACTGGGGAGCTGTTTTTT.